The entry below describes one T cell receptor (beta chain). Its antigen is unknown. No much larger clonotype is one base removed from it; base qualities were not supplied. At the DNA level, this CDR3 is encoded by other sequences in the same sample as well. The data belong to a study of siplizumab effects on memory and regulatory T cells (dated by TCRdb to between 2019 and 2020). In the study overall: The study examined how the anti-CD2 antibody siplizumab affects alloreactive T-cell subsets in allogeneic mixed lymphocyte reactions built from human PBMCs. Broad study findings and their caveats: Because sequences at frequencies below about 10^-5 were poorly captured, only a minor fraction of alloreactive clones could be mapped back to unstimulated subsets. Among mappable alloreactive CD4+ clones, the Treg-derived fraction averaged nearly 70% with siplizumab versus 25% to 30% in control reactions. The cumulative frequency of alloreactive sequences traceable to unstimulated CD4+ memory T cells was significantly reduced by siplizumab. Whether proliferating Tregs from siplizumab cultures were suppressive was not functionally confirmed. Compared with memory T cells, unstimulated naive T cells appeared more diverse, and naive cells seemed to make a substantial contribution to the alloresponse. A naive or memory phenotype could not be assigned to roughly 75-96% of proliferating CD4+ or CD8+ clones.

Sorted unstimulated T cells, along with proliferating T cells recovered from mixed lymphocyte reactions, underwent TCRbeta CDR3 sequencing. Fresh whole blood from 9 to 10 HLA-typed healthy donors served as the source for isolating PBMCs. To map where alloreactive clones came from, CD4+ non-regulatory T cells in the unstimulated state were FACS-sorted. Taken from the germline V gene, the CDR1 and CDR2 loops are SGHVS and FQNEAQ. Inclusive of the bounding cysteine and phenylalanine, the CDR3 is 13 residues long. Of all the DNA, just the CDR3 is kept, 39 bases in frame from base 1. The trim is 2 bases for V and 1 base for J, with a gap of 5 bases between the germline ends. The library was produced with the immunoSEQ multiplex PCR assay. Some 100,000 TCR templates per sample were assayed by the deep sequencing platform. Genomic DNA extracted from sorted T cells was used for TCRbeta CDR3 sequencing. The paper's data handling went like this. The R programming language was used for clonal analysis of TCRbeta CDR3 data. Alloreactive CD4+ and CD8+ clones were identified by comparing unstimulated samples to CFSE-low samples taken after the reaction. By matching sequences to the repertoires of sorted unstimulated Treg and non-Treg cells, each alloreactive CD4+ clone was assigned a regulatory or non-regulatory origin. Drawn from immuneACCESS, this table holds only the in-frame rearrangements with V and J called that TCRdb kept. Clones are partly lost; checked studies trace under half to an unresolved V gene and leave the rest unexplained. Clone size and the V and J calls come from that table; the DNA yielded D and trimming. Counted in this sample were around 100,000 clones; 94% of them appeared once. The top ten clonotypes cover 1% to 1.5% of the sample.

Sample: non-Treg CD4+ T cells sorted from blood. Taken with the paper, the label for cell subset or site translates to: FACS-sorted unstimulated CD4+ non-regulatory T cells. The sequence was collected from a human donor in good health. The chain links TRBV7-8 with TRBJ2-5; the best D guess is TRBD2, with 5 bases matching. CDR3 region: CASSLSGQETQYF. The nucleotide sequence is given as TGTGCCAGCAGCTTAAGCGGCCAAGAGACCCAGTACTTC.